Listed below are T cell receptor beta chains from one sample, sequenced in a study of T-cell memory formation after mild COVID-19. Each CDR3 protein gets one entry after TCRdb re-called the 5' RACE reads with MiXCR. The data contain 150,000 to 200,000 distinct CDR3 sequences, 11% of them seen just once; the ten biggest clones take up approximately 3.8%. Sequencing was performed on PBMCs or a T cell subset sorted from them (not recorded which). These receptors all come from a man between 18 and 29 years old who had mild COVID-19 (a few samples of this study predate the infection). Cell type and time point are not known. The CDR3 runs from the conserved cysteine through the conserved F or W. A D gene is named only where the DNA matches it firmly. Clone size appears in some rows only: once, few, many, or a class for an expanded clone.

CDR3 DNA	CDR3 protein	V gene	D gene	J gene	clone size
TGTGCCAGCAGCTTAAATTCGGTCGGCACAGATACGCAGTATTTT	CASSLNSVGTDTQYF	TRBV7-3	NA	TRBJ2-3	few
TGCGCCAGCAGCCCCCGGCAGGGTACCTCCTACGAGCAGTACTTC	CASSPRQGTSYEQYF	TRBV4-1	NA	TRBJ2-7	few
TGTGCCTGGCTGAGGGTTGGATATGGCTACACCTTC	CAWLRVGYGYTF	TRBV30	NA	TRBJ1-2	few
TGTGCCAGCAACGACAGGGGTTCACCCCTCCACTTT	CASNDRGSPLHF	TRBV2	TRBD1	TRBJ1-6	NA
TGCGCCAGCAGCCAAGATATCAGAGGGACCGGGGATGAGCAGTTCTTC	CASSQDIRGTGDEQFF	TRBV4-3	NA	TRBJ2-1	few
TGTGCCAGCAGCTTAGGACTCGTAGGCGAGCAGTACTTC	CASSLGLVGEQYF	TRBV7-2	NA	TRBJ2-7	NA
TGCAGTGCTAGAGATCCAAACTTC	CSARDPNF	TRBV20-1	NA	TRBJ2-7	few
TGTGCCAGCCAGGAACAGGGTATGAACACTGAAGCTTTCTTT	CASQEQGMNTEAFF	TRBV18	NA	TRBJ1-1	NA
TGTGCCACAACCCGGGATACGAACTATGGCTACACCTTC	CATTRDTNYGYTF	TRBV10-3	NA	TRBJ1-2	NA
TGTGCCAGCAGCCACCCGAGCGGAAGCTCCTACAATGAGCAGTTCTTC	CASSHPSGSSYNEQFF	TRBV9	NA	TRBJ2-1	NA
TGTGCCAGCAGGCCTCGGGGGAGCGGGGAGCTGTTTTTT	CASRPRGSGELFF	TRBV25-1	NA	TRBJ2-2	few
TGTGCCAGCAGGGACGGGACTACAGGCGGGGAGCTGTTTTTT	CASRDGTTGGELFF	TRBV12-3/TRBV12-4	TRBD2	TRBJ2-2	few
TGTGCCAGCAGTTACTCGAGCCTCCGGGGGGTTCTGTACTTC	CASSYSSLRGVLYF	TRBV6-5	TRBD2	TRBJ2-4	many
TGTGCCAGCAGGCCGGTGACAGTGAATTCACCCCTCCACTTT	CASRPVTVNSPLHF	TRBV2	NA	TRBJ1-6	NA
TGCGCCAGCAGCCAAGAGGGTGGGCCGAGAGGGGAAAAACTGTTTTTT	CASSQEGGPRGEKLFF	TRBV4-3	NA	TRBJ1-4	few
TGTGCCAGCAGTTATGGCGGGCGCTCCTACGAGCAGTACTTC	CASSYGGRSYEQYF	TRBV6-6	NA	TRBJ2-7	few
TGTGCCAGCAGCATAGGACAGGGCGGAGCAGATACGCAGTATTTT	CASSIGQGGADTQYF	TRBV7-9	TRBD1	TRBJ2-3	few
TGCGCCAGCAGGAGCGCGTTTAGCGGGGGGGCCCAGAATGAGCAGTTCTTC	CASRSAFSGGAQNEQFF	TRBV5-1	TRBD2	TRBJ2-1	few
TGTGCCAGCAGCTTACGGTCGGGCCAGGGTAATGAAAAACTGTTTTTT	CASSLRSGQGNEKLFF	TRBV7-6	NA	TRBJ1-4	NA
TGTGCCAGCAGTTTAAGAGCCTCTTCGTGGGGTCGCGGGGAGGGAAACACCATATATTTT	CASSLRASSWGRGEGNTIYF	TRBV12-3/TRBV12-4	NA	TRBJ1-3	NA
TGCGCCAGCAGCCAAGATCTATTCACAGATACGCAGTATTTT	CASSQDLFTDTQYF	TRBV4-1	NA	TRBJ2-3	NA
TGCGCCAGCAGCTTCAGGACTAGCCCGGATGAGCAGTTCTTC	CASSFRTSPDEQFF	TRBV5-1	TRBD2	TRBJ2-1	many
TGTGCCAGCACCGACCCAAGACAGGGGAGGCCCGAGCAGTACTTC	CASTDPRQGRPEQYF	TRBV27	TRBD1	TRBJ2-7	few
TGTGCCAGCAGCCGGGGCGGGGGTCCTAGCACAGATACGCAGTATTTT	CASSRGGGPSTDTQYF	TRBV9	TRBD2	TRBJ2-3	NA
TGTGCCAGTAGCCCCCCCCTGGGGGACAGCCAGCCCCAGCATTTT	CASSPPLGDSQPQHF	TRBV19	TRBD1	TRBJ1-5	NA
TGCGCCAGCAGCTTGGAGGTCGGGGGGGCTTACGAGCAGTACTTC	CASSLEVGGAYEQYF	TRBV5-1	TRBD2	TRBJ2-7	NA
TGCGCCAGCAGTGTAGACACCGCGCAGCAGTTCTTC	CASSVDTAQQFF	TRBV10-2	NA	TRBJ2-1	NA
TGTGCCAGCAGCCAAGATTCGGCCTCCGCGGCGGGCTACACCTTC	CASSQDSASAAGYTF	TRBV3-1	NA	TRBJ1-2	few
TGTGCCAGCAGTACCAGAAACTATGGCTACACCTTC	CASSTRNYGYTF	TRBV12-3/TRBV12-4	NA	TRBJ1-2	NA
TGTGCCAGCAGCCTCACTCCGGCTTCACCCCTCCACTTT	CASSLTPASPLHF	TRBV7-9	NA	TRBJ1-6	few
TGTGCCAGCAGCCAAGATGAGTATTCCTATGGCTACACCTTC	CASSQDEYSYGYTF	TRBV4-2	NA	TRBJ1-2	NA
TGTGCCAGCCGGGACAGAGATGCATCCCAGCATTTT	CASRDRDASQHF	TRBV28	TRBD1	TRBJ1-5	few
TGTGCCAGCAGCCAGGTCCCAGATACGCAGTATTTT	CASSQVPDTQYF	TRBV3-1	NA	TRBJ2-3	NA
TGTGCCAGCAGCCCCGCCGGCGGGGACTATGGCTACACCTTC	CASSPAGGDYGYTF	TRBV7-2	NA	TRBJ1-2	few
TGTGCCAGCAGTGGGCGGGTGGGCACAGATACGCAGTATTTT	CASSGRVGTDTQYF	TRBV2	NA	TRBJ2-3	NA
TGTGCCAGCAGCCGACATCTACGGGACACTGAAGCTTTCTTT	CASSRHLRDTEAFF	TRBV7-9	NA	TRBJ1-1	few
TGTGCCAGCAGCCGTGGGGGGGACAGCACTGAAGCTTTCTTT	CASSRGGDSTEAFF	TRBV7-3	TRBD1	TRBJ1-1	many
TGTGCCAGCACCCATTCTTGGGGGCGGGAGACCCAGTACTTC	CASTHSWGRETQYF	TRBV7-2	NA	TRBJ2-5	NA
TGTGCCAGCACCCGGGACAGCTATGGCTACACCTTC	CASTRDSYGYTF	TRBV5-6	TRBD1	TRBJ1-2	NA